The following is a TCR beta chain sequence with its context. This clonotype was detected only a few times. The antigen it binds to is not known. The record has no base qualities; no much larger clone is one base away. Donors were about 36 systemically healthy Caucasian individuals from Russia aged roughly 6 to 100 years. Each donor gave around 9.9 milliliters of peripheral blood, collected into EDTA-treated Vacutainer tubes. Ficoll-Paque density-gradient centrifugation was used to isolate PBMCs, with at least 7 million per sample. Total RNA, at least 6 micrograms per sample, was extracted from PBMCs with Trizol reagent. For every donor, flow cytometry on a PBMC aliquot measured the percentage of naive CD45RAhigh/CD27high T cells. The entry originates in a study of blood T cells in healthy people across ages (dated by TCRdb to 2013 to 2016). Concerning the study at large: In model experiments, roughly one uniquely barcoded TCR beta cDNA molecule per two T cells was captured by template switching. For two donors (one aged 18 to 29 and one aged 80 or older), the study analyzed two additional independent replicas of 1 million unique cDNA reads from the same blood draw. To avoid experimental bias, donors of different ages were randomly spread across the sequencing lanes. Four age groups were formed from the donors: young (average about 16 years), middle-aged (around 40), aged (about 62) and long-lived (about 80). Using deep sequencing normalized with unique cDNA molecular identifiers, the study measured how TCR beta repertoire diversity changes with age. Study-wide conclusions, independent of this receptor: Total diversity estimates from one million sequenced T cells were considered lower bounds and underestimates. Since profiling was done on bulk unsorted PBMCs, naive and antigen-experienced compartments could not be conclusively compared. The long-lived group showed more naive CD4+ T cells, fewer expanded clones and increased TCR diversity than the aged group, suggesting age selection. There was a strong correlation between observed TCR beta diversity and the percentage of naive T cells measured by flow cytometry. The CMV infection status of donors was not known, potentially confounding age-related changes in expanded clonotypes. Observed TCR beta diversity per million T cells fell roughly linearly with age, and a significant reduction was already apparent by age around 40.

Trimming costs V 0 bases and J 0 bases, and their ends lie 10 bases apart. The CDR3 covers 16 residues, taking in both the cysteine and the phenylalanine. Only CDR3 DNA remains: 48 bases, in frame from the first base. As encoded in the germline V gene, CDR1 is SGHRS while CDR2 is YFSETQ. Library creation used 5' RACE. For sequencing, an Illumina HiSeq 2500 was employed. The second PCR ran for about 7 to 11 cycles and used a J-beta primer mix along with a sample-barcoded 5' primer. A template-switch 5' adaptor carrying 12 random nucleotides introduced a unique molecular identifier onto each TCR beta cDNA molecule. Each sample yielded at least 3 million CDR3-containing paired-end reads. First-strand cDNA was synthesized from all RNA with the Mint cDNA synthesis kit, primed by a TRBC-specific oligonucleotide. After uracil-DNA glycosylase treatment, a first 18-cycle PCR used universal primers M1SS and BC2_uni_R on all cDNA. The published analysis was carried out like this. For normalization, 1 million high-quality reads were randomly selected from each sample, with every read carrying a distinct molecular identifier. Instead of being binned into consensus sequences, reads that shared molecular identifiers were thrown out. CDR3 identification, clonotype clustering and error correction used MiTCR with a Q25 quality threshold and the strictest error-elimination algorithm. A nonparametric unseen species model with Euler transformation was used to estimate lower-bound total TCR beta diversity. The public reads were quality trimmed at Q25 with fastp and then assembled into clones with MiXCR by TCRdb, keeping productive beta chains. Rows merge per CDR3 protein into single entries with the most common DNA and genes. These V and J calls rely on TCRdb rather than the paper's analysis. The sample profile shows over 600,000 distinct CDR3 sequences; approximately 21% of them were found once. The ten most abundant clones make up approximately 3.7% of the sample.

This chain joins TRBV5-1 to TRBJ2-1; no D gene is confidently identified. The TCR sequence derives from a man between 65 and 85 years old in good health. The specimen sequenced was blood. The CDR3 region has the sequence CASSLDPASSYNEQFF. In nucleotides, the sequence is TGCGCCAGCAGCTTGGATCCCGCAAGCTCCTACAATGAGCAGTTCTTC. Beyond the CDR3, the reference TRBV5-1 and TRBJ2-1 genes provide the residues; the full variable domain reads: KAGVTQTPRYLIKTRGQQVTLSCSPISGHRSVSWYQQTPGQGLQFLFEYFSETQRNKGNFPGRFSGRQFSNSRSEMNVSTLELGDSALYLCASSLDPASSYNEQFFGPGTRLTVL.